The present TCR beta chain was sequenced within a study of T cells in Graves' hyperthyroidism and ophthalmopathy. This clonotype was picked up a small number of times. The CDR3 contains 14 residues. CDR1 SNHLY and CDR2 FYNNEI come from the germline V gene. TCR beta CDR3 sequences were amplified from RNA transcripts. First-round RT-PCR targeting the TCR CDR3 was performed with the HTBI primer set. TCRdb used MiXCR to reprocess the multiplex PCR reads, holding one entry per CDR3 protein. The sample carries about 640,000 distinct CDR3 sequences, around 21% recorded once. The V gene is TRBV2, the J gene TRBJ2-1, with a weak D call TRBD2 (7 bases). The source of this sequence is a young man with Graves' ophthalmopathy. Specimen: blood. CDR3 sequence (DNA): TGTGTCATTAAGACGGGGGGCGGGTACAATGAGCAGTTCTTC. This sequence encodes CVIKTGGGYNEQFF.